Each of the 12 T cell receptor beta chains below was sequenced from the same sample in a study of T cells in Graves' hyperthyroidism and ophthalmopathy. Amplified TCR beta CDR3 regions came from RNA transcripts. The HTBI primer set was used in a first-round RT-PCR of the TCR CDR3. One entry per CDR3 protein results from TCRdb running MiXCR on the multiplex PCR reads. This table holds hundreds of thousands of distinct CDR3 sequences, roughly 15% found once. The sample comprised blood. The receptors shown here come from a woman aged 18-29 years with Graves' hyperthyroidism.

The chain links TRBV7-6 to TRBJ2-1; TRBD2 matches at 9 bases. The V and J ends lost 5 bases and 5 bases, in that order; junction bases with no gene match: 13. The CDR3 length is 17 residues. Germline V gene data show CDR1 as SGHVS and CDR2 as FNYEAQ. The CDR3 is CASSPNMGLAIHNEQFF. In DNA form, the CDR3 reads TGTGCCAGCAGCCCGAATATGGGACTAGCAATCCACAATGAGCAGTTCTTC. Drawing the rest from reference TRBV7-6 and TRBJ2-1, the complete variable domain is GAGVSQSPRYKVTKRGQDVALRCDPISGHVSLYWYRQALGQGPEFLTYFNYEAQQDKSGLPNDRFSAERPEGSISTLTIQRTEQRDSAMYRCASSPNMGLAIHNEQFFGPGTRLTVL.

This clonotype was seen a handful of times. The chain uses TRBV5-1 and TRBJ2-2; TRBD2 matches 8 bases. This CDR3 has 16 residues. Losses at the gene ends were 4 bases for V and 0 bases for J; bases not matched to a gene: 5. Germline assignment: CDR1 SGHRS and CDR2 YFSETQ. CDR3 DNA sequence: TGCGCCAGCAGCCAGGTAGCGGGAACGAACACCGGGGAGCTGTTTTTT. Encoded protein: CASSQVAGTNTGELFF. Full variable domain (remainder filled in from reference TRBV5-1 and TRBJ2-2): KAGVTQTPRYLIKTRGQQVTLSCSPISGHRSVSWYQQTPGQGLQFLFEYFSETQRNKGNFPGRFSGRQFSNSRSEMNVSTLELGDSALYLCASSQVAGTNTGELFFGEGSRLTVL.

CDR3 bases: TGTGCCAGTCGCGACCCCGGGACAGGCTACAATGAGCAGTTCTTC. Its protein product is CASRDPGTGYNEQFF. V gene TRBV19 combines with J gene TRBJ2-1; 8 bases line up with TRBD1. The V and J ends lost 8 bases and 3 bases, in that order; junction bases with no gene match: 9. The CDR3 length is 15 residues. CDR1 is LNHDA and CDR2 is SQIVND in the germline V gene (reference sequence).

The CDR3 coding sequence is TGCAGCGTTGATTTGGACATCCACCAGTACTTC. The encoded protein is CSVDLDIHQYF. The chain couples TRBV29-1 to TRBJ2-5, with TRBD1 as a possible D gene (5 bases). The CDR3 spans 11 residues. CDR1 is SQVTM and CDR2 is ANQGSEA in the germline V gene. The V end was cut by 3 bases, the J end by 10 bases, with 12 bases between.

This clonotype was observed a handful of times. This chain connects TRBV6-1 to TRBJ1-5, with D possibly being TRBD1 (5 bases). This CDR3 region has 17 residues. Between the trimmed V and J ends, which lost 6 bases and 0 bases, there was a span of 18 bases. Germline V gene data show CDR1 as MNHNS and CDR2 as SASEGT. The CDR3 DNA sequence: TGTGCCAGCAGCCCGGGGGTAGGGAGTTATAGCAATCAGCCCCAGCATTTT. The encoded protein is CASSPGVGSYSNQPQHF.

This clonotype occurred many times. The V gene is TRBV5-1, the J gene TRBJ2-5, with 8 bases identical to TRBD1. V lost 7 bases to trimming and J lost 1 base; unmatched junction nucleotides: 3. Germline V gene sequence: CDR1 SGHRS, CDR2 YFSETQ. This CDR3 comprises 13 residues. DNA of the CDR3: TGCGCCAGCCAGGGACAGGTCCAAGAGACCCAGTACTTC. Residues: CASQGQVQETQYF. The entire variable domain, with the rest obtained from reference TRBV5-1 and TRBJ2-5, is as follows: KAGVTQTPRYLIKTRGQQVTLSCSPISGHRSVSWYQQTPGQGLQFLFEYFSETQRNKGNFPGRFSGRQFSNSRSEMNVSTLELGDSALYLCASQGQVQETQYFGPGTRLLVL.

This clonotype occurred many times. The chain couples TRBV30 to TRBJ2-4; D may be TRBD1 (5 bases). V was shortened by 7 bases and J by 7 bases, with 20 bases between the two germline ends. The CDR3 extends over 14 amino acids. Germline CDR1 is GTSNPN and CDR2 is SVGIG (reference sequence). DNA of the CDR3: TGTGCCTCCGCGGACACCGGCCTGGGCAACATTCAGTACTTC. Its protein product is CASADTGLGNIQYF.

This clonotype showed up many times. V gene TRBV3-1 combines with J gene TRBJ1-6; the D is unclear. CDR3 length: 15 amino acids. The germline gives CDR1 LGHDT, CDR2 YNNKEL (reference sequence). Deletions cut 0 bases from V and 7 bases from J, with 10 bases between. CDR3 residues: CASSQDLSLNSPLHF. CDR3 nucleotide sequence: TGTGCCAGCAGCCAAGATCTCAGCCTAAATTCACCCCTCCACTTT.

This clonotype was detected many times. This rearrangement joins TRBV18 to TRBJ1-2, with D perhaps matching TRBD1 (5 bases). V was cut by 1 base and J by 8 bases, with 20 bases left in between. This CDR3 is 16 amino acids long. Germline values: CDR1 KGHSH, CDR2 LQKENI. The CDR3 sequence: CASSPQGTPYNGGYTF. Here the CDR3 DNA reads TGTGCCAGCTCACCACAAGGGACTCCCTACAACGGGGGCTACACCTTC.

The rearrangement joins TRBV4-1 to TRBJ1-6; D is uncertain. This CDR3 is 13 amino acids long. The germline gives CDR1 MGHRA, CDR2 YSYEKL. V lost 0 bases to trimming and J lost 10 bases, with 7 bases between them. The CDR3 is CASSQDKVSPLHF. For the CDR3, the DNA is TGCGCCAGCAGCCAAGACAAAGTCTCACCCCTCCACTTT.

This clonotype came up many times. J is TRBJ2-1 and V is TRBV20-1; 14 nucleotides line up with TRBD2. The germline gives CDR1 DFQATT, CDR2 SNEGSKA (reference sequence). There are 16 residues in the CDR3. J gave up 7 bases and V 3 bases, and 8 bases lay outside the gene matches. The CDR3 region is CSARPWRLAGGNEQFF. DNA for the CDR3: TGCAGTGCTAGGCCCTGGCGACTAGCGGGAGGGAATGAGCAGTTCTTC.

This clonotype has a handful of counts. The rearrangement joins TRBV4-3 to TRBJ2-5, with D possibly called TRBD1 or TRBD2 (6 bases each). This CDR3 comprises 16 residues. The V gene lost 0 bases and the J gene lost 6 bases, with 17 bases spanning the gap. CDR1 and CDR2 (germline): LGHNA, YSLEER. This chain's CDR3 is CASSQERGARSKTQYF. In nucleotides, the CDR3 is TGCGCCAGCAGCCAAGAAAGGGGGGCGAGGTCAAAGACCCAGTACTTC.